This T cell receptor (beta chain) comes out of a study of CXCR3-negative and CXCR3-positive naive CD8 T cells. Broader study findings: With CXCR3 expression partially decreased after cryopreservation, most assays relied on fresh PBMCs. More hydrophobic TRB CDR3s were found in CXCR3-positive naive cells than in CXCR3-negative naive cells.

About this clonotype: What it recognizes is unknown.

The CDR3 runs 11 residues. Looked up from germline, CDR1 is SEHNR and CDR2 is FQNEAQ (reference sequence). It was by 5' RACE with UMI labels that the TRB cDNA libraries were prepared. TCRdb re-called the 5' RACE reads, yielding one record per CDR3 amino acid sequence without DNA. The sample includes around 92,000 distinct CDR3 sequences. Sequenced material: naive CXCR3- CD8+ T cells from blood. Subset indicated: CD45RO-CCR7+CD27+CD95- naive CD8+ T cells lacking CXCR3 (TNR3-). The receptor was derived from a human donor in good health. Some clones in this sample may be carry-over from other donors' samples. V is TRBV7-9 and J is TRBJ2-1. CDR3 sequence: CASSPVDEQFF.